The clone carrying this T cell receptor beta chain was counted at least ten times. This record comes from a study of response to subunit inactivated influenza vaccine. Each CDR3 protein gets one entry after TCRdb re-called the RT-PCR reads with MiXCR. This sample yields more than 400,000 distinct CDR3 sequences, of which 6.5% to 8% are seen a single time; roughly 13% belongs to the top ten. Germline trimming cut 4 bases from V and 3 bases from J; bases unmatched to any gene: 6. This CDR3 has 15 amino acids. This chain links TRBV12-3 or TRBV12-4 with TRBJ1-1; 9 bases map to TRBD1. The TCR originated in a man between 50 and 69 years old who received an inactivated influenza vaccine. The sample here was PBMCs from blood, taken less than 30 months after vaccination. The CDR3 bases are TGTGCCAGCAGTTGGGGACAGGGTGGGTACACTGAAGCTTTCTTT. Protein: CASSWGQGGYTEAFF.